This T cell receptor beta chain was sequenced for a study of shared clonotypes between healthy human individuals. Looking at the study overall: The cohort had a couple of women and a few men, ages 18 to 49. Study-wide points: Clonotype sharing across several donors was observed for 5% to 6.5% of naive CD4 clonotypes. Donor scarcity curtailed the genetic and exposure-history diversity represented herein.

Original handling: Filtering differed since immunoSEQ provided only junctions, with no quality scores. Produced via immunoSEQ multiplex PCR; TCRdb's table is partial and in-frame only. V and J calls plus clone size are reproduced from that table; the DNA served to infer D and trimming. The table includes roughly 640,000 clones, roughly 97% detected once. This clone was recorded only once. What it binds is unknown. The CDR3 is 16 amino acids. Per the germline V gene, CDR1 is MNHEY and CDR2 is SMNVEV (reference sequence). V lost 5 bases, J lost 0 bases, and 9 bases stayed unmatched. The chain has TRBV27 and TRBJ2-7; TRBD2 aligns across 8 bases. This TCR was sampled from a woman in her twenties or thirties in good health. Sequenced: naive CD4+ T cells sorted from blood. Sample subset: CD45RA+ positively selected. As DNA, the CDR3 is TGTGCCAGCAGTCTGGCAACGGGAGGGAGCTCCTACGAGCAGTACTTC. Its translation is CASSLATGGSSYEQYF.